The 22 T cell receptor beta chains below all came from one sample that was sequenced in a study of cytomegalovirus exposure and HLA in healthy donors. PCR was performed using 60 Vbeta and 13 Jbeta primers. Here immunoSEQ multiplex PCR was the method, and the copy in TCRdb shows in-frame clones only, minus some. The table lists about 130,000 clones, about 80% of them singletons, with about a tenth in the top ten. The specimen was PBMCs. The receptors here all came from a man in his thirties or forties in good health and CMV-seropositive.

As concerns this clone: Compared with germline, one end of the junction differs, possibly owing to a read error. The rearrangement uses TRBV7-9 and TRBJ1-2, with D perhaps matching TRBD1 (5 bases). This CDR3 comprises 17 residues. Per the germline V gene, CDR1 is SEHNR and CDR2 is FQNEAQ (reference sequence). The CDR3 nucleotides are TGTTCCAGCAGCTTGGGGGGTTCAGGGCCAAGCAGCTATGGCTACACCTTC. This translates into CSSSLGGSGPSSYGYTF.

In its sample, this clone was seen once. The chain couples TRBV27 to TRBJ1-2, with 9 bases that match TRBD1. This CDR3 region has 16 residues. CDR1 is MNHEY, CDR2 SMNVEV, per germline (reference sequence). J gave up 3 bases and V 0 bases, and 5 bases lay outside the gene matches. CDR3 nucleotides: TGTGCCAGCAGTTTATCGGGGACAGGGAATCACTATGGCTACACCTTC. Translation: CASSLSGTGNHYGYTF.

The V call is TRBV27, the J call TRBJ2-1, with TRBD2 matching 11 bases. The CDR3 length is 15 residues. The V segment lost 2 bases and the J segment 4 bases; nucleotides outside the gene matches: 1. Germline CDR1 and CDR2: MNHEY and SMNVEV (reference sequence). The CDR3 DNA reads TGTGCCAGCAGTTTAGGGACTAGCGGTTACAATGAGCAGTTCTTC. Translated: CASSLGTSGYNEQFF.

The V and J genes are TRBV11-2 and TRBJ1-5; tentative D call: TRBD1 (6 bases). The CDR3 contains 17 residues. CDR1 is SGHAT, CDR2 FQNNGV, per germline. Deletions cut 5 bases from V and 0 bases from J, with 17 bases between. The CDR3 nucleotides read TGTGCCAGCAGCCCCGGAGGGGGGGGGATTAGCAATCAGCCCCAGCATTTT. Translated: CASSPGGGGISNQPQHF. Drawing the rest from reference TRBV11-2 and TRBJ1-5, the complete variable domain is EAGVAQSPRYKIIEKRQSVAFWCNPISGHATLYWYQQILGQGPKLLIQFQNNGVVDDSQLPKDRFSAERLKGVDSTLKIQPAKLEDSAVYLCASSPGGGGISNQPQHFGDGTRLSIL.

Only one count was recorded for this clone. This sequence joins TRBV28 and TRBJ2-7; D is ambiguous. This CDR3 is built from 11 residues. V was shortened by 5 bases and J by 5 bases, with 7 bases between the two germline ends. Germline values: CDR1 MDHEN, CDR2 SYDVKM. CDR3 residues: CASSTPDEQYF. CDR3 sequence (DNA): TGTGCCAGCAGTACTCCTGACGAGCAGTACTTC.

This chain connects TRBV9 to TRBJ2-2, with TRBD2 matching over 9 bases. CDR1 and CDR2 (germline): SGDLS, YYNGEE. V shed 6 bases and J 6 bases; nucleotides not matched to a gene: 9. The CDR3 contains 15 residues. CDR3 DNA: TGTGCCAGCACCCTGACTAGCGGAAAATCCGGGGAGCTGTTTTTT. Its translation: CASTLTSGKSGELFF.

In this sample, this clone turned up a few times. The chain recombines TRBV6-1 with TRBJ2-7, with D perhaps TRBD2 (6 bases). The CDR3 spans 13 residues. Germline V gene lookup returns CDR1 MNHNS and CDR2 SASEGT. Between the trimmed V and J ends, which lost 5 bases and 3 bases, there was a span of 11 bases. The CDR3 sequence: CASSWGGGYEQYF. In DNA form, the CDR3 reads TGTGCCAGCAGTTGGGGAGGAGGCTACGAGCAGTACTTC.

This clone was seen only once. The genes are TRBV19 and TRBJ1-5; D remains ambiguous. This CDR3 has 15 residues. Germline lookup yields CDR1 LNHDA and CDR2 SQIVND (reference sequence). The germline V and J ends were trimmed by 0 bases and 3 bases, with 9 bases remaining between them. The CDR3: CASSIDSGDNQPQHF. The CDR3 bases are TGTGCCAGTAGTATAGATTCGGGAGACAATCAGCCCCAGCATTTT.

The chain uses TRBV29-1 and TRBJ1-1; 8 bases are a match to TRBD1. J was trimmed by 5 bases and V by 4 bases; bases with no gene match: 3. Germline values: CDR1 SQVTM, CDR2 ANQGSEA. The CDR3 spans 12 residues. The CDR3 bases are TGCAGCGTTGGCAGGACAGGGACTGAAGCTTTCTTT. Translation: CSVGRTGTEAFF.

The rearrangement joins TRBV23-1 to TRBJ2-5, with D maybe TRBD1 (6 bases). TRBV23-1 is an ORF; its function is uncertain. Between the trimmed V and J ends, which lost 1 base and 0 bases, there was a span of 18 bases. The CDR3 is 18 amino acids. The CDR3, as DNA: TGCGCCAGCAGTCAATTCGTACAGGGAAAAGTCCACCAAGAGACCCAGTACTTC. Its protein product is CASSQFVQGKVHQETQYF.

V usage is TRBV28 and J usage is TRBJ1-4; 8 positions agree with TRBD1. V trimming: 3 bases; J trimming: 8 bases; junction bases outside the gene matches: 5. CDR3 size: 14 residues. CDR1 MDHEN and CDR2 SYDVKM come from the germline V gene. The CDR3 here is CASSLGTGSEKLFF. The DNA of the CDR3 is TGTGCCAGCAGTTTGGGGACAGGATCGGAAAAACTGTTTTTT.

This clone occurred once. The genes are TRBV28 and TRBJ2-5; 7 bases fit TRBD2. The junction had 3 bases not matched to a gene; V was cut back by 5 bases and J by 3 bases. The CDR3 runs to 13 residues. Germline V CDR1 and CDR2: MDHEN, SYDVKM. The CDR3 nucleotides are TGTGCCAGCAGTCCCGGGACTAAAGAGACCCAGTACTTC. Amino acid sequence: CASSPGTKETQYF.

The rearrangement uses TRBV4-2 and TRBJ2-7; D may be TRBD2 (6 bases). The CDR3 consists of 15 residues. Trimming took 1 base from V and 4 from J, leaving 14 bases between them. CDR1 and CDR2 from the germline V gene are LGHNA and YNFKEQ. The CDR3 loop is CASSQVPSVRYEQYF. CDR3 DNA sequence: TGTGCCAGCAGCCAAGTGCCTAGCGTAAGATACGAGCAGTACTTC.

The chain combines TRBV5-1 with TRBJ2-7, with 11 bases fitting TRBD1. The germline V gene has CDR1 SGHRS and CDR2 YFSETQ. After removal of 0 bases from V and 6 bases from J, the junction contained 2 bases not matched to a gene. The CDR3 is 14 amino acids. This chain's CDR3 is CASSLGGTGGEQYF. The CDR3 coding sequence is TGCGCCAGCAGCTTGGGTGGGACAGGGGGCGAGCAGTACTTC.

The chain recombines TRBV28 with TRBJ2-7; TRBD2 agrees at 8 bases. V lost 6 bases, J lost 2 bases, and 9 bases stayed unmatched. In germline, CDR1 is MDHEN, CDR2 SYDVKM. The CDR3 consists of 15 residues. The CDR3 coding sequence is TGTGCCAGCAGCCTGAGCGGGACTAGAGCCTACGAGCAGTACTTC. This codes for CASSLSGTRAYEQYF. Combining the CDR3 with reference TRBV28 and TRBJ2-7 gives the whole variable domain DVKVTQSSRYLVKRTGEKVFLECVQDMDHENMFWYRQDPGLGLRLIYFSYDVKMKEKGDIPEGYSVSREKKERFSLILESASTNQTSMYLCASSLSGTRAYEQYFGPGTRLTVT.

The CDR3 spells CASSLTSQPYEQYF. The CDR3 nucleotides are TGTGCCAGCAGTTTGACTTCCCAACCCTACGAGCAGTACTTC. The chain employs TRBV27 and TRBJ2-7; D is unresolved. The germline CDR1 and CDR2 sequences are MNHEY and SMNVEV (reference sequence). Trimming shortened V by 3 bases and J by 2 bases, and 11 bases separated the two germline ends. The CDR3 contains 14 residues.

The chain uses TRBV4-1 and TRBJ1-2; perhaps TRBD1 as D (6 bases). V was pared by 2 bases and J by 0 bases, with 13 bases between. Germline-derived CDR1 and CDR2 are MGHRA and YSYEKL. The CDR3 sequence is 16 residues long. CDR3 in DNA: TGCGCCAGCAGCCAACCAACCGCAGGGGCTAACTATGGCTACACCTTC. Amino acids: CASSQPTAGANYGYTF.

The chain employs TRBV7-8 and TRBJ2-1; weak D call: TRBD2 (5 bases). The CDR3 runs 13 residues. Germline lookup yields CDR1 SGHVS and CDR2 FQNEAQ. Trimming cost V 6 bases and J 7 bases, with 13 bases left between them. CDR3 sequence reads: CASSRTLGNEQFF. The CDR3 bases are TGTGCCAGCAGTCGTACACTAGGAAATGAGCAGTTCTTC.

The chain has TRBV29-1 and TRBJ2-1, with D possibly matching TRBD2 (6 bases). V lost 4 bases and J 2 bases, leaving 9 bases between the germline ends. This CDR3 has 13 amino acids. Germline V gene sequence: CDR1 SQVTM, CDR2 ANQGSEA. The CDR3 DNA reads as TGCAGCGTTGGGGAGGTTGCCTACAATGAGCAGTTCTTC. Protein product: CSVGEVAYNEQFF.

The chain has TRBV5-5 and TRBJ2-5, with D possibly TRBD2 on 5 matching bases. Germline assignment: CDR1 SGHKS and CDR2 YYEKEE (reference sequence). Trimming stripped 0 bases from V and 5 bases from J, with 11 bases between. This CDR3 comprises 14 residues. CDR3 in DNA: TGTGCCAGCAGCTTGGTTACGGGAACGGAGACCCAGTACTTC. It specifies CASSLVTGTETQYF.

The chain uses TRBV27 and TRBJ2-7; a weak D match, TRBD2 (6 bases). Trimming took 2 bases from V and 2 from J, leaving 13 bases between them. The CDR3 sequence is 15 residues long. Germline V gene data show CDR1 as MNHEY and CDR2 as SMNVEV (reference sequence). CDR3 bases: TGTGCCAGCAGTTTACGGGGGTCTTTTACCTACGAGCAGTACTTC. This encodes CASSLRGSFTYEQYF.

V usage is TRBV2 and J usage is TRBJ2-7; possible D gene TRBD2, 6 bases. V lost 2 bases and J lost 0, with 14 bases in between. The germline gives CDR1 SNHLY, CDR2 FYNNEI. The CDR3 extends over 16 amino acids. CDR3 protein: CASSELAAGSSYEQYF. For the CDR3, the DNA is TGTGCCAGCAGTGAACTTGCGGCGGGAAGCTCCTACGAGCAGTACTTC.